The source of this T cell receptor beta chain is a study of PD-L1 blockade in urothelial cancer. Germline loops: CDR1 SGHTA, CDR2 FQGNSA. The V gene end was trimmed by 1 base and the J gene end by 6 bases; junction bases not matched to a gene: 9. The CDR3 is 17 amino acids. Libraries were prepared by immunoSEQ multiplex PCR; TCRdb keeps only in-frame clonotypes and omits some of them. The data contain 40,000 or so clones, approximately 80% of them singletons. The sample here was PBMCs, taken around atezolizumab (anti-PD-L1) treatment. This TCR came from a man between 65 and 85 years old with urothelial cancer. This sequence joins TRBV7-2 and TRBJ2-1, with 10 positions matching TRBD2. The chain's CDR3 is CASSLGIASGSSNEQFF. CDR3 coding DNA: TGTGCCAGCAGCTTAGGAATTGCTAGCGGGAGTTCCAATGAGCAGTTCTTC.